This TCR beta chain originates from a study of Ad26.COV2.S vaccination and SARS-CoV-2 variants. Assay: immunoSEQ multiplex PCR; the TCRdb copy retains only in-frame clones and omits some. This sample carries about 680,000 clones, around 92% of them seen once, and the ten largest clones take about 1.5%. From germline, CDR1 is SGHTA and CDR2 FQGNSA. The CDR3 totals 13 residues. Trimming took 1 base from V and 1 from J, leaving 4 bases between them. Indicated treatment: around 19 received Ad26.COV2.S at low or high dose, single or two shots; 5 received placebo; per-sample allocation not given. On day 63 after the first injection, vaccine and placebo recipients gave samples.

Sequencing used peripheral blood, obtained in a trial of Ad26.COV2.S vaccine versus placebo. This TCR was sampled from a person between 18 and 65 years old who received the Ad26.COV2.S COVID-19 vaccine or a placebo. The chain couples TRBV7-2 to TRBJ1-1; no clear D gene. The DNA of the CDR3 is TGTGCCAGCAGCTTAGGGGAGAACACTGAAGCTTTCTTT. Its protein product is CASSLGENTEAFF.